This TCR beta chain appears in the sequencing data of a study of CD8 T cells in ankylosing spondylitis. Study-wide results and limits: Some motif variants had been reported before (in reactive arthritis synovial fluid and blood). According to the report, clones linked to the disease were significantly enriched in matched synovial fluid samples taken from ankylosing spondylitis patients.

TCRdb processed the 5' RACE reads anew with MiXCR; each CDR3 protein has one entry. This sample carries some 150,000 distinct CDR3 sequences, more than 9.5% of them seen once, and the ten largest clones take over 4%. This clonotype was seen many times. As yet, its antigen is unknown. Sequencing input: blood, either unsorted or a sorted T cell fraction (not recorded which). This clonotype was sampled from a female donor with ankylosing spondylitis or in good health (not recorded which).

Written as DNA, the CDR3 is TGTGCCAGCTCACCAGTGGGGAGTGTGAACGAGCAGTACTTC. This gives the protein CASSPVGSVNEQYF. This sequence joins TRBV18 and TRBJ2-7; D might be TRBD2 (5 bases). Trimming pared 2 bases from V and 5 bases from J, leaving 13 bases between. Germline V gene lookup returns CDR1 KGHSH and CDR2 LQKENI. The CDR3 has 14 residues.